Listed below are T cell receptor beta chains from one sample, sequenced in a study of shared clonotypes between healthy human individuals. The protocol was immunoSEQ multiplex PCR, while the TCRdb copy is restricted to in-frame clones and leaves out a portion. The sample includes fewer than 2.5 million clones, 90% to 95% of them seen just once. Sequenced input: naive CD4+ T cells from PBMCs. These receptors all stem from a young man in good health. Some clones in this sample may be carry-over from other donors' samples. Each CDR3 is given with its conserved first and last residue. Expanded clones get a size class; other rows say once, few or many, or leave the size out.

J: TRBJ2-4; V: TRBV19; size: -; CDR3: CASSGLPGQGWAKNIQYF
J: TRBJ1-5; V: TRBV9; size: -; CDR3: CASSGGLTAGEAPQHF
J: TRBJ2-3; V: TRBV11-2; size: -; CDR3: CASSFGPNPDTQYF
J: TRBJ2-7; V: TRBV2; size: -; CDR3: CASTGQTYEQYF
J: TRBJ1-1; V: TRBV28; size: once; CDR3: CASSLIGIGTEAFF
J: TRBJ1-2; V: TRBV5-1; size: -; CDR3: CASWGEISGYTF
J: TRBJ1-2; V: TRBV29-1; size: -; CDR3: CSVERQGGGYTF
J: TRBJ2-1; V: TRBV28; size: -; CDR3: CASSLDSYNEQFF
J: TRBJ1-3; V: TRBV14; size: once; CDR3: CASSQDLSPGNTIYF
J: TRBJ2-1; V: TRBV25-1; size: -; CDR3: CASSEPAGDGGEQFF
J: TRBJ2-4; V: TRBV28; size: -; CDR3: CASRPTGEAKNIQYF
J: TRBJ2-7; V: TRBV27; size: -; CDR3: CASSLGAETSSYEQYF
J: TRBJ2-7; V: TRBV5-1; size: -; CDR3: CASSPTSGSGGEQYF
J: TRBJ1-5; V: TRBV6-6; size: -; CDR3: CASSYPEGNQPQHF
J: TRBJ1-2; V: TRBV7-9; size: once; CDR3: CASSFFGTGDYGYTF